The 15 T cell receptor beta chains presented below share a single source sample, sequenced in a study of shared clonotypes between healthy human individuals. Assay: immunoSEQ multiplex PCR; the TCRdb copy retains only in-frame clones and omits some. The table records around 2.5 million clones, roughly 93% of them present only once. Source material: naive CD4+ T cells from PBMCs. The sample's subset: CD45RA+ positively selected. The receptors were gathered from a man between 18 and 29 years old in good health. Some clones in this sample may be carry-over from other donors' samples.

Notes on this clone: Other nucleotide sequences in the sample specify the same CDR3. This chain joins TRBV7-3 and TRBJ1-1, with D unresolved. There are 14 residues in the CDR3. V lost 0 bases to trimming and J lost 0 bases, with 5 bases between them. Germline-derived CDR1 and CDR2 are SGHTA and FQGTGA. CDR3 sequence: CASSLTSVNTEAFF. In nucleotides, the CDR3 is TGTGCCAGCAGCTTAACGTCGGTGAACACTGAAGCTTTCTTT.

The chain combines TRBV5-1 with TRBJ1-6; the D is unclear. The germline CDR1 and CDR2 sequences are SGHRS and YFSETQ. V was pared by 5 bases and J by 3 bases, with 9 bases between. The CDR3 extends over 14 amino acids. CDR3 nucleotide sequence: TGCGCCAGCAGTTTAGACCTCTATAATTCACCCCTCCACTTT. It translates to CASSLDLYNSPLHF.

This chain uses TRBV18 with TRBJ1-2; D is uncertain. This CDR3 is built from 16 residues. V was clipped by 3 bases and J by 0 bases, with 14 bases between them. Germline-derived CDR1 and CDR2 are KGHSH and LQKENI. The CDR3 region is CASSPQRQLTNYGYTF. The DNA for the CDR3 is TGTGCCAGCTCACCCCAACGGCAGCTGACTAACTATGGCTACACCTTC.

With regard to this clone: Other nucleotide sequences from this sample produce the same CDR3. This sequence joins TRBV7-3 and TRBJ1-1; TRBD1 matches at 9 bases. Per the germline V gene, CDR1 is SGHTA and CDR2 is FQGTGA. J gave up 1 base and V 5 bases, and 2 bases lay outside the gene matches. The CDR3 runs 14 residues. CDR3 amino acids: CASSLGQGNTEAFF. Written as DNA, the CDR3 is TGTGCCAGCAGCCTGGGACAGGGGAACACTGAAGCTTTCTTT.

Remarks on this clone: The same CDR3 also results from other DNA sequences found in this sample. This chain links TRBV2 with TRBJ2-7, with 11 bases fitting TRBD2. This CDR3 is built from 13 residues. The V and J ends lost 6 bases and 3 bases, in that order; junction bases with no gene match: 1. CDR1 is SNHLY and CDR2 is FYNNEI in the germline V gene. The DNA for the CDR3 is TGTGCCAGCAGACTAGCGGGGGTCTACGAGCAGTACTTC. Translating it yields CASRLAGVYEQYF.

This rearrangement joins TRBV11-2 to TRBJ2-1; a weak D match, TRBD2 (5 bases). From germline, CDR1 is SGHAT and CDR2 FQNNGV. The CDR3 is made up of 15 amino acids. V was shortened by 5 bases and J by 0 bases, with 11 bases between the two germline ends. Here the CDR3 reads CASSHKRISYNEQFF. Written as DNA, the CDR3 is TGTGCCAGCAGCCATAAGCGGATCTCCTACAATGAGCAGTTCTTC.

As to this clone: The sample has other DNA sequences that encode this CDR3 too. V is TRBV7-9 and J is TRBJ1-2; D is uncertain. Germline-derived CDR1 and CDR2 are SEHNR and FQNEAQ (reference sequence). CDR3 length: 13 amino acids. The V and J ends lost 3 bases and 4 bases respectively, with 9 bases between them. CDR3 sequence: CASSLSGLYGYTF. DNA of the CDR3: TGTGCCAGCAGCTTGTCGGGCCTCTATGGCTACACCTTC.

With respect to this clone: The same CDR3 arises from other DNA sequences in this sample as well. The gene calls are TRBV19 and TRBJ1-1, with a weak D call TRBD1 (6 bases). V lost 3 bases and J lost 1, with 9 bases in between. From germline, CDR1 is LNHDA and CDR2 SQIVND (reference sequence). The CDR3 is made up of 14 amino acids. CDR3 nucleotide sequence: TGTGCCAGTAGTATTGGACAGCCGAACACTGAAGCTTTCTTT. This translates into CASSIGQPNTEAFF.

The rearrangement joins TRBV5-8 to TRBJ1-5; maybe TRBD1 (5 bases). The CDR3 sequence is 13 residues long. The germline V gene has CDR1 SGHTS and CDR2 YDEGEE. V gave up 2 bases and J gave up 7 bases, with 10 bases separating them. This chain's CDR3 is CASSFTGIQPQHF. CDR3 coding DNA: TGTGCCAGCAGCTTCACAGGAATACAGCCCCAGCATTTT.

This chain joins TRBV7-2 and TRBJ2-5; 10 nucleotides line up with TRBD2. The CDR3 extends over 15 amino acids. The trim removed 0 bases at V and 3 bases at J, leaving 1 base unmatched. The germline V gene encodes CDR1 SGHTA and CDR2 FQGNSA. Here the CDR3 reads CASSLAGTSEETQYF. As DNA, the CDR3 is TGTGCCAGCAGCTTAGCCGGGACTAGCGAAGAGACCCAGTACTTC.

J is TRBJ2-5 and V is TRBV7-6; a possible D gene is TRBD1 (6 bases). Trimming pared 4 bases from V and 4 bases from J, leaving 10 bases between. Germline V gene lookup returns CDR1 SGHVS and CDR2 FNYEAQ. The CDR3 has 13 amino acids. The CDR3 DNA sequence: TGTGCCAGCAGCTCCCAGGGGAGAGAGACCCAGTACTTC. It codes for CASSSQGRETQYF.

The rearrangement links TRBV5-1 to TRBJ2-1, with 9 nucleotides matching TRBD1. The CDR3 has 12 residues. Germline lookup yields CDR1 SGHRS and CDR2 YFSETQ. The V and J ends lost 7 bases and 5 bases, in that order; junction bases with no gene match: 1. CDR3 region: CASRDRDNEQFF. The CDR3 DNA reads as TGCGCCAGCCGGGACAGGGACAATGAGCAGTTCTTC.

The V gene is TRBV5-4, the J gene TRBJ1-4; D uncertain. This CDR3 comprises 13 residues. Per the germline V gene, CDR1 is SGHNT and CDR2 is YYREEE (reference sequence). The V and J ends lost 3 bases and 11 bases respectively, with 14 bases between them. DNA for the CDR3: TGTGCCAGCAGCTCCCCGCCCCAAGAGAAACTGTTTTTT. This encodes CASSSPPQEKLFF.

CDR3 loop: CASSPQGTVTEAFF. CDR3 coding DNA: TGTGCCAGCAGCCCCCAAGGGACAGTTACTGAAGCTTTCTTT. The chain uses TRBV7-8 and TRBJ1-1; TRBD1 agrees at 7 bases. The V gene end was trimmed by 5 bases and the J gene end by 5 bases; junction bases not matched to a gene: 8. This CDR3 has 14 amino acids. The germline V gene has CDR1 SGHVS and CDR2 FQNEAQ.

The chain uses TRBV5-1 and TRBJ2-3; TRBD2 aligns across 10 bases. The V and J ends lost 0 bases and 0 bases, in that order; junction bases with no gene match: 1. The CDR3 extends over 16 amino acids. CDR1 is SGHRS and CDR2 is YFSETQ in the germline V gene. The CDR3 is CASSLVLAGSTDTQYF. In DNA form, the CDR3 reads TGCGCCAGCAGCTTGGTACTAGCGGGGAGCACAGATACGCAGTATTTT.